One T cell receptor beta chain is described in this entry. Study processing details: Amplification from reference gene primers served as the basis for estimated nucleated cell counts. Clones were sequenced by immunoSEQ multiplex PCR, and TCRdb holds only the in-frame ones, with some missing. D and trimming were read from the DNA, whereas the V and J calls and clone size are those reported in that table. The data show over 110,000 clones, with around 80% seen just once and roughly 3.6% held by the top ten. The data originate from a study of blood T cell repertoires in COVID-19. Turning to the study itself: Some COVID-19 samples were acute and others convalescent; all came from the United States, Italy and Spain. T cells, B-cell-depleted T cells, or PBMCs provided the cDNA or gDNA that served as material.

CDR1 and CDR2 from the germline V gene are LNHNV and YYDKDF (reference sequence). V dropped 5 bases and J dropped 5 bases, with 10 bases sitting between them. CDR3 length: 13 amino acids. Specimen: peripheral blood. The clonotype originates from a man between 60 and 75 years old with acute or convalescent COVID-19. The chain combines TRBV15 with TRBJ2-1; weak D call: TRBD2 (6 bases). The DNA for the CDR3 is TGTGCCACCAGCGGGGAGGCCCACAATGAGCAGTTCTTC. It encodes CATSGEAHNEQFF.